A selection of T cell receptor beta chains follows, all from one sample in a study of blood T cell repertoires in COVID-19. Profiled with immunoSEQ multiplex PCR; TCRdb holds only in-frame clones, not every one. Seen here are fewer than 350,000 clones, around 85% observed once, and the top ten hold under 2%. The sequencing input was PBMCs or T cells enriched from blood (not recorded which). The receptors come from a woman under 40 who had been exposed to COVID-19. Each CDR3 is given with its conserved first and last residue. Fields, in order: clone size, D gene, J gene, V gene, CDR3 DNA, CDR3 protein. D genes are given only for firm matches. Clone size appears in some rows only: once, few, many, or a class for an expanded clone.

.	.	TRBJ2-2	TRBV7-3	TGTGCCAGCAGCCCGCGCCTAGAAACCGGGGAGCTGTTTTTT	CASSPRLETGELFF
.	TRBD1	TRBJ2-1	TRBV29-1	TGCAGCGTCTCTCCGAGGGGGCAACCCTACAATGAGCAGTTCTTC	CSVSPRGQPYNEQFF
.	TRBD1	TRBJ1-2	TRBV5-1	TGCGCCAGCAGCTACTTCGAGACAGGGCGCTATGGCTACACCTTC	CASSYFETGRYGYTF
.	.	TRBJ1-1	TRBV28	TGTGCCAGCAGTTTATCACAGGCCGAAGCTTTCTTT	CASSLSQAEAFF
.	TRBD1	TRBJ1-2	TRBV2	TGTGCCAGCACCGCAGGGACAGGTCTGGATGGCTACACCTTC	CASTAGTGLDGYTF
.	TRBD2	TRBJ2-1	TRBV4-1	TGCGCCAGCAGCCGAAAAACTAGCGGGGGTTACAATGAGCAGTTCTTC	CASSRKTSGGYNEQFF
.	.	TRBJ2-7	TRBV28	TGTGCCAGCAGTACCCTGGAGGGCAGGCAGTACTTC	CASSTLEGRQYF
.	.	TRBJ2-3	TRBV27	TGTGCCAGCAGTTTTCAGGGGACAGATACGCAGTATTTT	CASSFQGTDTQYF
.	TRBD2	TRBJ2-1	TRBV2	TGTGCCAGCAGTGAATGGTCTAGCGGGAGATCAAATGAGCAGTTCTTC	CASSEWSSGRSNEQFF
once	TRBD1	TRBJ1-5	TRBV7-8	TGTGCCAGCAGCGTTAGACAGGGGGCGCAGGCAAGCAATCAGCCCCAGCATTTT	CASSVRQGAQASNQPQHF
.	TRBD2	TRBJ2-1	TRBV7-3	TGTGCCAGCAGCTTAGCGAGCGGGAACATTTACAATGAGCAGTTCTTC	CASSLASGNIYNEQFF
.	.	TRBJ1-4	TRBV6-5	TGTGCCAGCAGTCCCCGGGGGGCATTAGAAAAACTGTTTTTT	CASSPRGALEKLFF